This TCR beta chain was recovered during a study of blood T cell repertoires in COVID-19. The overall study: Acute and convalescent COVID-19 samples came from the United States, Italy and Spain. T cells, B-cell-depleted T cells, or PBMCs supplied cDNA or gDNA.

There are 18 residues in the CDR3. Germline V gene data show CDR1 as LGHNT and CDR2 as FRNRAP. The germline V and J ends were trimmed by 3 bases and 0 bases, with 18 bases remaining between them. Original data processing: Estimation of nucleated cell counts relied on the amplification of reference gene primers. Clones were read by immunoSEQ multiplex PCR, and TCRdb kept only the in-frame ones, dropping some. That table furnishes V, J and clone size, whereas the DNA furnished D and trimming. The repertoire holds around 200,000 clones, with 83% as singletons. The rearrangement links TRBV12-5 to TRBJ1-5, with D perhaps matching TRBD1 (6 bases). Sequences were obtained from peripheral blood. The TCR was taken from a woman aged 40 to 49 with active or convalescent COVID-19. The CDR3 sequence is CASGLTRTDTISNQPQHF. DNA of the CDR3: TGTGCTAGTGGTTTAACCCGGACAGACACAATTAGCAATCAGCCCCAGCATTTT.